Detailed here is one T cell receptor (beta chain). This entry comes from a study of blood T cell repertoires in COVID-19. The wider study: From T cells, B-cell-depleted T cells, or PBMCs came the material, which was cDNA or gDNA.

Sequencing was performed with immunoSEQ multiplex PCR; in TCRdb, only in-frame clones are kept and a portion is missing. The sample records roughly 200,000 clones, 70% to 90% being singletons. Unmatched junction bases numbered 7, after V lost 6 bases and J lost 3 bases. Germline V CDR1 and CDR2: MDHEN, SYDVKM. This CDR3 comprises 14 residues. The sequenced material came from peripheral blood. The receptor comes from a woman in her seventies with active or convalescent COVID-19. This chain links TRBV28 with TRBJ2-7; 8 bases line up with TRBD2. The CDR3 sequence is CASRLLAASYEQYF. The DNA for the CDR3 is TGTGCCAGCAGGCTACTAGCGGCAAGCTACGAGCAGTACTTC.